These 12 T cell receptor beta chains came from one sample sequenced in a study of identical twins. TCRdb used MiXCR to reprocess the 5' RACE reads, holding one entry per CDR3 protein. The table records approximately 1.8 million distinct CDR3 sequences, about 32% of them present only once. The sample consisted of cord blood. The receptors shown here come from a newborn girl in good health.

This chain links TRBV20-1 with TRBJ2-3; 7 nucleotides match TRBD2. The trim removed 2 bases at V and 6 bases at J, leaving 11 bases unmatched. This CDR3 region has 15 residues. Germline V gene sequence: CDR1 DFQATT, CDR2 SNEGSKA (reference sequence). The chain's CDR3 is CSARSVAGAADTQYF. DNA for the CDR3: TGCAGTGCTAGAAGTGTGGCGGGAGCGGCCGATACGCAGTATTTT.

The CDR3 region is CASSSPGTGIYEQYF. The CDR3 DNA sequence: TGTGCCAGCAGTTCACCCGGGACAGGGATCTACGAGCAGTACTTC. The rearrangement links TRBV12-3 or TRBV12-4 to TRBJ2-4; 9 positions match TRBD1. The J call may be wrong; the DNA end is better matched by TRBJ2-7. CDR3 length: 15 residues.

This clonotype was counted a single time. This chain links TRBV12-3 or TRBV12-4 with TRBJ1-3; no clear D. V lost 3 bases, J lost 4 bases, and 10 bases lay in between. This CDR3 has 14 residues. CDR3 coding DNA: TGTGCCAGCAGTTTGGGTACAGAGGGAAACACCATATATTTT. Its translation: CASSLGTEGNTIYF.

The chain has TRBV13 and TRBJ2-7; perhaps TRBD1 as D (5 bases). The ends were cut back, 5 bases at V and 3 bases at J, with 14 bases in the middle. Germline CDR1 is PRHDT and CDR2 is FYEKMQ (reference sequence). The CDR3 length is 14 residues. CDR3 coding DNA: TGTGCCAGCAGCGGCCCCCTCAGGGACTACGAGCAGTACTTC. Translating it yields CASSGPLRDYEQYF. Together with reference TRBV13 and TRBJ2-7, the CDR3 gives the full variable domain: AAGVIQSPRHLIKEKRETATLKCYPIPRHDTVYWYQQGPGQDPQFLISFYEKMQSDKGSIPDRFSAQQFSDYHSELNMSSLELGDSALYFCASSGPLRDYEQYFGPGTRLTVT.

This clonotype was detected only a few times. The chain employs TRBV20-1 and TRBJ2-7, with D perhaps matching TRBD1 (5 bases). This CDR3 has 13 amino acids. Trimming stripped 5 bases from V and 5 bases from J, with 16 bases between. Per the germline V gene, CDR1 is DFQATT and CDR2 is SNEGSKA (reference sequence). For the CDR3, the DNA is TGCAGTGCTCGCCAGGGAAGTGTGGACGAGCAGTACTTC. Its protein is CSARQGSVDEQYF.

V is TRBV6-5 and J is TRBJ2-7, with TRBD2 as a possible D gene (5 bases). V was trimmed by 1 base and J by 0 bases, leaving 10 bases between them. There are 15 residues in the CDR3. Germline V lookup: CDR1 MNHEY, CDR2 SVGAGI. The CDR3 DNA follows: TGTGCCAGCAGTTACTGGGGTGGGAGCTCCTACGAGCAGTACTTC. Encoded protein: CASSYWGGSSYEQYF.

The chain recombines TRBV20-1 with TRBJ2-3; no firm D call. This CDR3 has 13 amino acids. The V gene lost 8 bases and the J gene lost 2 bases, with 14 bases spanning the gap. Germline assignment: CDR1 DFQATT and CDR2 SNEGSKA (reference sequence). CDR3: CSRGGSDTDTQYF. The CDR3 DNA reads TGCAGTAGAGGTGGATCGGACACAGATACGCAGTATTTT.

In its sample, this clonotype was seen a few times. The chain links TRBV6-6 to TRBJ2-3; D gene unclear. Germline V CDR1 and CDR2: MNHNY, SVGAGI (reference sequence). Between the trimmed V and J ends, which lost 0 bases and 3 bases, there was a span of 10 bases. This CDR3 comprises 15 residues. CDR3 residues: CASSYSVRNTDTQYF. The CDR3 DNA is TGTGCCAGCAGTTACTCTGTTCGGAATACAGATACGCAGTATTTT.

This clonotype was counted only a few times. The chain combines TRBV4-1 with TRBJ2-4, with TRBD1 identical over 8 bases. The CDR3 runs 16 residues. Germline V gene lookup returns CDR1 MGHRA and CDR2 YSYEKL. The J segment lost 6 bases and the V segment lost 4 bases, leaving 11 bases of the junction unmatched. The CDR3 spells CASSPQGRGRGNIQYF. CDR3 DNA: TGCGCCAGCAGCCCACAGGGCAGGGGGCGAGGAAACATTCAGTACTTC.

This chain links TRBV7-9 with TRBJ1-3, with 11 bases that match TRBD1. J was trimmed by 3 bases and V by 5 bases; bases with no gene match: 6. The CDR3 is made up of 16 amino acids. Germline V lookup: CDR1 SEHNR, CDR2 FQNEAQ (reference sequence). DNA of the CDR3: TGTGCCAGCAGCCTAGGACAGGGGGCTGTTGGAAACACCATATATTTT. Amino acids: CASSLGQGAVGNTIYF.

In its sample, this clonotype was seen once. One end of the junction does not line up with germline, which may come from a read error. The gene calls are TRBV12-3 or TRBV12-4 and TRBJ1-2; 8 bases are a match to TRBD1. This CDR3 is 15 amino acids long. This CDR3 is CASSLLRTGRDGHTF. The CDR3 region has the DNA TGTGCCAGCAGTTTACTACGGACAGGGCGCGATGGCCACACCTTC.

This clonotype appeared a few times. The chain employs TRBV25-1 and TRBJ2-3; TRBD2 agrees at 10 bases. Germline CDR1 reads MGHDK; CDR2 reads SYGVNS. The CDR3 loop spans 16 amino acids. Losses at the gene ends were 6 bases for V and 2 bases for J; bases not matched to a gene: 8. CDR3 nucleotide sequence: TGTGCCAGCAGACCTTCTAGCGGGAGCCACACAGATACGCAGTATTTT. It is translated as CASRPSSGSHTDTQYF.